This TCR beta chain was sequenced for a study of blood T cell repertoires in COVID-19. Study information: Acute and convalescent COVID-19 specimens originated in the United States, Italy and Spain. T cells, B-cell-depleted T cells, or PBMCs supplied cDNA or gDNA.

Germline CDR1 reads LGHDT; CDR2 reads YNNKEL (reference sequence). V shed 2 bases and J 8 bases; nucleotides not matched to a gene: 7. The CDR3 has 16 residues. Original analysis: Cell counts per sample came from amplifying reference gene primers. Some clones are missing from TCRdb's copy, which holds only in-frame ones; the method was immunoSEQ multiplex PCR. The V and J calls and clone size were taken over from that table, and D and trimming were inferred from the DNA. The repertoire consists of 110,000 to 150,000 clones, with approximately 86% occurring once and the leading ten covering around 5.4%. This clone was recorded once.

This clonotype was sampled from a human donor in a cohort sampled during active COVID-19. The J gene is TRBJ2-5, the V gene TRBV3-1 (or the pseudogene TRBV3-2); 14 nucleotides match TRBD2. The sequencing input was peripheral blood. The CDR3 region has the DNA TGTGCCAGCAGCCAACTCACCGGGACTAGCGGGAGAACCCAGTACTTC. It is translated as CASSQLTGTSGRTQYF.